This T cell receptor (beta chain) was sequenced for a study of immune characterization of retroperitoneal liposarcoma. This CDR3 spans 15 amino acids. The V and J ends lost 5 bases and 5 bases, in that order; junction bases with no gene match: 10. Germline lookup yields CDR1 MNHNS and CDR2 SASEGT. TCRdb re-called the PCR reads with MiXCR, one entry per CDR3 protein. The table records fewer than 9,500 distinct CDR3 sequences, around 45% of them present only once. This chain joins TRBV6-1 and TRBJ2-5; 8 positions match TRBD2. Input material: tumor tissue. This TCR came from a male donor with retroperitoneal liposarcoma. The chain's CDR3 is CASSYPGGGRETQYF. As DNA, the CDR3 is TGTGCCAGCAGTTACCCGGGGGGGGGTCGGGAGACCCAGTACTTC.